This TCR beta chain is from a study of cytomegalovirus exposure and HLA in healthy donors. Study-wide points: In an earlier analysis, about 90% or about 30%: the productive usage of most TCR beta V segments. With later analysis, a missense DCLRE1C variant became linked to TCR beta V- and J-gene trimming. In a later analysis, compared with equally common non-associated chains, HLA-associated beta chains were more expanded.

For this clone: What it binds is not known.

PCR primers comprised 60 Vbeta and 13 Jbeta primers. TCRdb's copy holds only in-frame clones and misses some; the assay was immunoSEQ multiplex PCR. This sample's table reports 90,000 to 130,000 clones. The CDR3 contains 16 residues. V shed 5 bases and J 3 bases; nucleotides not matched to a gene: 10. From germline, CDR1 is SGHVS and CDR2 FQNEAQ. The sample comprised PBMCs. The rearrangement links TRBV7-8 to TRBJ2-3; 8 nucleotides agree with TRBD1. The receptor comes from a man younger than 45 in good health and CMV-seronegative. The CDR3 here is CASSLQLGTGTDTQYF. The CDR3 coding sequence is TGTGCCAGCAGCCTACAATTAGGGACAGGTACAGATACGCAGTATTTT.